This entry lists 6 T cell receptor beta chains sequenced from one sample in a study of cytomegalovirus exposure and HLA in healthy donors. In the PCR, 60 Vbeta and 13 Jbeta primers were used. TCRdb's copy holds only in-frame clones and misses some; the assay was immunoSEQ multiplex PCR. The sample holds around 68,000 clones, approximately 77% seen once. The sequenced material came from PBMCs. The receptors stem from a woman under 40 in good health and CMV-seropositive.

This clone was observed at least ten times. The chain recombines TRBV7-8 with TRBJ2-7; 11 bases match TRBD1. This CDR3 spans 14 amino acids. With 7 bases clipped from V and 6 bases from J, the junction kept 8 bases outside the gene matches. CDR1 and CDR2 from the germline V gene are SGHVS and FQNEAQ. The CDR3, as DNA: TGTGCCAGCACCCGTGGTGGGACAGGGGGCGAGCAGTACTTC. Protein sequence: CASTRGGTGGEQYF.

The chain carries TRBV7-2 and TRBJ2-1; 7 nucleotides line up with TRBD2. The J segment lost 8 bases and the V segment lost 4 bases, leaving 8 bases of the junction unmatched. The CDR3 runs 14 residues. Germline V gene lookup returns CDR1 SGHTA and CDR2 FQGNSA. DNA for the CDR3: TGTGCCAGCAGCTACCGGGACTACGGCGATGAGCAGTTCTTC. Its protein product is CASSYRDYGDEQFF.

This chain links TRBV2 with TRBJ2-1; D perhaps matches TRBD2 (6 bases). This CDR3 spans 16 amino acids. CDR1 is SNHLY, CDR2 FYNNEI, per germline. V was pared by 4 bases and J by 8 bases, with 21 bases between. In DNA, the CDR3 is TGTGCCAGCAGTGTCCCACTAACTAGCCCGCGGGATGAGCAGTTCTTC. It is translated as CASSVPLTSPRDEQFF.

A few counts support this clone. The chain is built from TRBV4-1 and TRBJ2-3, with 7 bases that match TRBD2. Looked up from germline, CDR1 is MGHRA and CDR2 is YSYEKL. The CDR3 covers 15 residues. J lost 5 bases, V lost 5 bases, and 10 bases had no gene match. CDR3 region: CASSYSPSGRDTQYF. CDR3 DNA: TGCGCCAGCAGCTATTCTCCTAGCGGTAGAGATACGCAGTATTTT.

This clone was counted once. V is TRBV25-1 and J is TRBJ1-1; no clear D. The CDR3 is 13 amino acids. Germline V gene lookup returns CDR1 MGHDK and CDR2 SYGVNS. The germline V and J ends were trimmed by 7 bases and 3 bases, with 12 bases remaining between them. CDR3 loop: CASNTELDTEAFF. The DNA for the CDR3 is TGTGCCAGCAATACAGAACTAGACACTGAAGCTTTCTTT.

The chain couples TRBV29-1 to TRBJ2-2, with TRBD1 matching over 8 bases. Germline V gives CDR1 SQVTM, CDR2 ANQGSEA. The CDR3 length is 14 residues. Trimming removed 7 bases from V and 0 bases from J; junction bases left unmatched: 4. CDR3 nucleotide sequence: TGCAGCGCGAGGACAGGGCCGAACACCGGGGAGCTGTTTTTT. It codes for CSARTGPNTGELFF.